This TCR beta chain was retrieved from a study of T-cell memory formation after mild COVID-19 (dated by TCRdb to 2020 to 2022). Regarding the research as a whole: TCR sequence clusters from the two donors were largely donor specific. In a couple of donors, T-cell clones that expanded and contracted after mild COVID-19 were followed by sequencing TCRalpha and TCRbeta repertoires longitudinally. Two young, previously healthy adult volunteers, one female and one male, were included in the cohort. Overall study results and their limits: Balanced CD4/CD8 phenotypes were observed for clones contracting from day 15 to 85, whereas a bias towards CD4+ was observed for a second wave of clones expanding from day 15 to 37. Only two mild cases were covered in the study, and larger cohorts including severe cases with pre-infection samples were considered necessary. Whether the second-wave clones peaking on day 37 were SARS-CoV-2 specific was not confirmed. Contracting CD4+ clones appeared mostly in the CM and EM memory subsets, whereas CD8+ clones were enriched in EMRA. Some responding clones were found in pre-infection memory, which suggests that pre-existing cross-reactive memory T cells took part in the SARS-CoV-2 response.

In this sample, this clonotype turned up a few times. Its antigen is not yet known. No clone much larger than this one lies a single base away; base qualities are absent. PBMCs were isolated by Ficoll-Paque density gradient centrifugation. CDR1 SGHRS and CDR2 YFSETQ are derived from the germline V gene. V trim: 1 base; J trim: 7 bases; unmatched bases: 6. Including the terminal cysteine and phenylalanine, the CDR3 comprises 15 residues. Only the CDR3 part of the read is kept: 45 bases, read in frame from the first base. Reads for this sample came from an Illumina NovaSeq 6000. TCRalpha and TCRbeta cDNA libraries were built by 5'RACE with constant-segment primers, adding sample barcodes and unique molecular identifiers. RNA was extracted from every sample with Trizol reagent. The libraries were amplified in two PCR steps, and the second step added a second sample barcode and Illumina TruSeq adapters. The libraries were sequenced on an Illumina NovaSeq using 2 x 150 bp paired-end reads. The authors processed their data as follows. Reads were demultiplexed and collapsed into UMI-guided consensus sequences with migec v1.2.7. Using mixcr v2.1.11, UMI consensuses were aligned to TRA and TRB V and J templates and then assembled into clonotypes. Clonotypes were classified as expanded or contracted when called significant by both edgeR and NoisET, with noise models trained on biological replicates. For edgeR calls, the cutoffs were a false discovery rate-adjusted p below 0.01 and a log2 fold-change threshold of 1. As an exploratory analysis of dynamics, PCA with hierarchical clustering was applied to max-normalized trajectories of the 1000 most abundant clonotypes. Each responding clone was given a CD4 or CD8 phenotype based on the CD4+ and CD8+ repertoires, which had been sequenced separately. TCRdb itself trimmed the public reads at Q25 with fastp, ran MiXCR and retained productive beta chains. Rows with one shared CDR3 protein collapse into an entry with the most common genes and DNA. The V and J calls reflect TCRdb's pipeline rather than the authors' work. The sample contains 250,000 or so distinct CDR3 sequences, approximately 18% of them found a single time. More than 20% of the sample comes from the top ten.

Sequencing was done on a sample of PBMCs or a T cell subset sorted from them (not recorded which). The rearrangement joined TRBV5-1 to TRBJ2-1; the central 9 bases match TRBD1. The source of this sequence is a man younger than 30 who had mild COVID-19 (a few samples of this study predate the infection). The sample titles of this study are shuffled in the database, so cell type and time point are left out; the donor was told from shared clones. The CDR3 sequence is CASSLNGQGQNEQFF. The bases read TGCGCCAGCAGCTTGAATGGACAGGGGCAGAATGAGCAGTTCTTC. The CDR3, completed at both ends by the reference TRBV5-1 and TRBJ2-1 genes, gives the full variable domain KAGVTQTPRYLIKTRGQQVTLSCSPISGHRSVSWYQQTPGQGLQFLFEYFSETQRNKGNFPGRFSGRQFSNSRSEMNVSTLELGDSALYLCASSLNGQGQNEQFFGPGTRLTVL.